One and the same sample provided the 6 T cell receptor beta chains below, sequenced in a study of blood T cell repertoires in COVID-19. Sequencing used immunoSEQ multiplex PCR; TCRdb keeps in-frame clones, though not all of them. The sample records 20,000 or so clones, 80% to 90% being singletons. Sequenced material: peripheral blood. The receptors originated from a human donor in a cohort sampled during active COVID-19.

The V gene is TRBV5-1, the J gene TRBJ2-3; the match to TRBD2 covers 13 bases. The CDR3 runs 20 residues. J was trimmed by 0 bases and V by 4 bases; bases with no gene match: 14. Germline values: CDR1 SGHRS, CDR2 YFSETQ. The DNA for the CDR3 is TGCGCCAGCAGCGCGCGCCCGGGACTAGCGGGAACACCTAGCACAGATACGCAGTATTTT. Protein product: CASSARPGLAGTPSTDTQYF.

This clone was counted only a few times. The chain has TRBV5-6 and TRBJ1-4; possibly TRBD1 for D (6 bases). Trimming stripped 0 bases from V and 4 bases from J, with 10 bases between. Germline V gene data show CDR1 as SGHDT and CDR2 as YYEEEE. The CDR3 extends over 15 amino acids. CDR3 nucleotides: TGTGCCAGCAGCTTGGGGGCAGGGGTTAATGAAAAACTGTTTTTT. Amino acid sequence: CASSLGAGVNEKLFF.

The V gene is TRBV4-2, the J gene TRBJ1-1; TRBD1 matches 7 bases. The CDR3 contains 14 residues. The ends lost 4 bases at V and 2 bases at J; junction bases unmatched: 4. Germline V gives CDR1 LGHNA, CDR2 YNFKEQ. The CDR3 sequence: CASSRTGPNTEAFF. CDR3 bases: TGTGCCAGCAGCCGGACAGGCCCCAACACTGAAGCTTTCTTT.

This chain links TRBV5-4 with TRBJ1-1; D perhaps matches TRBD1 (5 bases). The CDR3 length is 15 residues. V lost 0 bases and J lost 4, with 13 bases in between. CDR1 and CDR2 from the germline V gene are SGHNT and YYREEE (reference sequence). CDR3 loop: CASSLVLAGGTEAFF. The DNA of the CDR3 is TGTGCCAGCAGCTTGGTTTTGGCGGGGGGCACTGAAGCTTTCTTT.

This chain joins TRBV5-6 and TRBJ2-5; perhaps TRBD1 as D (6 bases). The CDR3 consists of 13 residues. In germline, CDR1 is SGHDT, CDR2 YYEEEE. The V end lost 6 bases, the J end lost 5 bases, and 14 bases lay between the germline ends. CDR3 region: CASNFGQSETQYF. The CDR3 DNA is TGTGCCAGCAACTTCGGACAGTCGGAGACCCAGTACTTC. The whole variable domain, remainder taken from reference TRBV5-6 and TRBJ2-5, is DAGVTQSPTHLIKTRGQQVTLRCSPKSGHDTVSWYQQALGQGPQFIFQYYEEEERQRGNFPDRFSGHQFPNYSSELNVNALLLGDSALYLCASNFGQSETQYFGPGTRLLVL.

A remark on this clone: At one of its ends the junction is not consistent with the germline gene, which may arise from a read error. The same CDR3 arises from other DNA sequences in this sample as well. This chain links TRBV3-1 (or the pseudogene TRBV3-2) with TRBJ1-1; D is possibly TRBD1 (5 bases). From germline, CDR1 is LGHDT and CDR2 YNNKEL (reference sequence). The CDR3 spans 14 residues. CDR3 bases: TGTGCCAGTAGCCAAGATCCGGGCAGGGCTGAAGCTTTCTTT. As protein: CASSQDPGRAEAFF.